This T cell receptor beta chain originates from a study of T cells in Graves' hyperthyroidism and ophthalmopathy. J lost 7 bases, V lost 4 bases, and 5 bases had no gene match. The germline gives CDR1 LGHDT, CDR2 YNNKEL (reference sequence). This CDR3 is 16 amino acids long. Amplified TCR beta CDR3 regions derived from RNA transcripts. A set of HTBI primers served as the primers for a first-round RT-PCR of the TCR CDR3. TCRdb called the multiplex PCR reads again in MiXCR, with one record for every CDR3 protein. The sample lists about 350,000 distinct CDR3 sequences, roughly 15% occurring once. This clonotype was seen a few times.

The TCR was taken from a woman in her thirties or forties with Graves' ophthalmopathy. Sequences were obtained from blood. J is TRBJ2-2 and V is TRBV3-1, with 14 bases identical to TRBD2. The CDR3 DNA reads as TGTGCCAGCAGCCTGACTAGCGGGGGGGCAGGCGGGGAGCTGTTTTTT. It encodes CASSLTSGGAGGELFF.